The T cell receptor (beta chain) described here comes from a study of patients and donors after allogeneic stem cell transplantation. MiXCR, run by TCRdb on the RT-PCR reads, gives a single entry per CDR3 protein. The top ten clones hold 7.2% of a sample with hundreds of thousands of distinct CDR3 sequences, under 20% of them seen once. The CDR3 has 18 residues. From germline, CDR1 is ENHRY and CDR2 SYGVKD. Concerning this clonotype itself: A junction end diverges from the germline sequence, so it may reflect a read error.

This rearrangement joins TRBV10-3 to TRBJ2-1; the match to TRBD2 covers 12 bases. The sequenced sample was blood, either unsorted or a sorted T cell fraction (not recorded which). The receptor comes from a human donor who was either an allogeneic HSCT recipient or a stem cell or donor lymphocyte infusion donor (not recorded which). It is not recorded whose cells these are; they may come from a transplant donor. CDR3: CAITEGLAGETSYNEQFF. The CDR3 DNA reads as TGTGCCATCACTGAGGGACTAGCGGGTGAAACCAGCTACAATGAGCAGTTCTTC.